This TCR beta chain originates from a study of blood T cell repertoires in COVID-19. Study-level background: The United States, Italy and Spain supplied acute and convalescent COVID-19 samples. From T cells, B-cell-depleted T cells, or PBMCs came the material, which was cDNA or gDNA.

This CDR3 region has 13 residues. The V gene's germline CDR1 is KGHDR and CDR2 SFDVKD. V was shortened by 0 bases and J by 3 bases, with 3 bases between the two germline ends. Source study methods: Reference gene primer amplification gave nucleated cell count estimates. Sequencing used immunoSEQ multiplex PCR; TCRdb keeps in-frame clones, though not all of them. V and J calls and clone size are copied from that table; D and trimming were computed from the DNA. The data contain about 120,000 clones, approximately 85% of them singletons. The chain recombines TRBV24-1 with TRBJ2-3; no definite D call. The sequenced material came from peripheral blood. The TCR was taken from a human donor in a cohort sampled during active COVID-19. In nucleotides, the CDR3 is TGTGCCACCAGTGATTTGGTAACAGATACGCAGTATTTT. Translated: CATSDLVTDTQYF.